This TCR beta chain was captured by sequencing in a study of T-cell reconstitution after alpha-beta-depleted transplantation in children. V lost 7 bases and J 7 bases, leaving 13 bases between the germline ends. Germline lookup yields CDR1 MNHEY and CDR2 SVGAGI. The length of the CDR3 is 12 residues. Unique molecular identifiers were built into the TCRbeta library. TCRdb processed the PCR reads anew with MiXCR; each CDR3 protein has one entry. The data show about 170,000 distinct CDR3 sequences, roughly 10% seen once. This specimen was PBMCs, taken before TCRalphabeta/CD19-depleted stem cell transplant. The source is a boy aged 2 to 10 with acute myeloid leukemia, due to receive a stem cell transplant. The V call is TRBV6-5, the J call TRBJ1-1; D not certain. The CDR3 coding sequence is TGTGCCAGCACTCCCCGTGAAGGTGAAGCTTTCTTT. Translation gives CASTPREGEAFF.